These 15 T cell receptor beta chains share one sample of origin, sequenced in a study of vaccination and CD4 T cells after COVID-19. Their specific antigens are unknown. Cultured CD4+ T cells had their DNA profiled by the Oncomine TCR Beta short-read assay. TCRdb re-called the PCR reads with MiXCR, one entry per CDR3 protein. The sample contains about 13,000 distinct CDR3 sequences, 27% of which appear only once. The sample's treatment: roughly 11-day PBMC culture with coronavirus spike peptide pools or control peptides (ViraFEST assay). Sequenced material: CD4+ T cells from blood, cultured in vitro, taken before SARS-CoV-2 vaccination. These receptors came from a human donor who received a COVID-19 vaccine.

Written as DNA, the CDR3 is TGTGCCAGCAGTTCATGGGACAGGAACTACAATGAGCAGTTCTTC. Its protein product is CASSSWDRNYNEQFF. The chain carries TRBV6-5 and TRBJ2-1, with TRBD1 identical over 8 bases. V was pared by 4 bases and J by 3 bases, with 5 bases of the junction left unmatched. The CDR3 covers 15 residues. Looked up from germline, CDR1 is MNHEY and CDR2 is SVGAGI.

This clonotype turned up a few times. The gene calls are TRBV7-2 and TRBJ1-5; 10 bases fit TRBD1. The germline gives CDR1 SGHTA, CDR2 FQGNSA. Trimming at V came to 5 bases and at J to 7 bases, leaving 5 bases not matched to a gene. The CDR3 is 14 amino acids. For the CDR3, the DNA is TGTGCCAGCAGCCCGACAGGGGGCGGACAGCCCCAGCATTTT. It is translated as CASSPTGGGQPQHF.

V and J are TRBV12-3 or TRBV12-4 and TRBJ1-4; D possibly corresponds to TRBD1 (5 bases). V was clipped by 5 bases and J by 0 bases, with 10 bases between them. The CDR3 extends over 15 amino acids. CDR3 sequence: CASSNTGPTNEKLFF. In nucleotides, the CDR3 is TGTGCCAGCAGTAACACGGGGCCAACTAATGAAAAACTGTTTTTT.

This clonotype was recorded only once. The CDR3 here is CASSLTESKYNSPLHF. CDR3 in DNA: TGTGCCAGCTCTTTGACAGAATCTAAGTATAATTCACCCCTCCACTTT. This chain links TRBV18 with TRBJ1-6; D might be TRBD1 (5 bases). Trimming left V 6 bases short and J 4 bases short, with 16 bases between. Germline CDR1 and CDR2: KGHSH and LQKENI. This CDR3 is 16 amino acids long.

V gene TRBV6-1 combines with J gene TRBJ2-3; D uncertain. Germline CDR1 MNHNS, CDR2 SASEGT. The V end lost 3 bases, the J end lost 8 bases, and 9 bases lay between the germline ends. This CDR3 is 12 amino acids long. CDR3 DNA: TGTGCCAGCAGTGACACCCCGGCTACGCAGTATTTT. Translating gives CASSDTPATQYF.

V and J are TRBV20-1 and TRBJ2-7, with 10 nucleotides matching TRBD2. From germline, CDR1 is DFQATT and CDR2 SNEGSKA (reference sequence). This CDR3 is built from 14 residues. V lost 5 bases to trimming and J lost 2 bases; unmatched junction nucleotides: 6. Here the CDR3 reads CSARIAGGTYEQYF. CDR3 in DNA: TGCAGTGCTCGTATAGCGGGGGGAACCTACGAGCAGTACTTC.

The rearrangement joins TRBV12-3 or TRBV12-4 to TRBJ1-2; TRBD1 agrees at 8 bases. The CDR3 has 17 amino acids. V gave up 3 bases and J gave up 5 bases; unmatched junction bases: 14. As DNA, the CDR3 is TGTGCCAGCAGTTTCGTAGGGGACAGGTCACGGTCATATGGCTACACCTTC. Translating gives CASSFVGDRSRSYGYTF.

The chain is built from TRBV14 and TRBJ1-2, with D tentatively TRBD1 (5 bases). V was cut by 1 base and J by 5 bases, with 8 bases left in between. This CDR3 is built from 13 residues. Germline V gene data show CDR1 as SGHDN and CDR2 as FVKESK. CDR3 residues: CASSQGGGYGYTF. In DNA form, the CDR3 reads TGTGCCAGCAGCCAAGGGGGGGGGTATGGCTACACCTTC.

This clonotype has a handful of counts. The chain couples TRBV7-8 to TRBJ1-1, with D hard to call. V was pared by 6 bases and J by 5 bases, with 16 bases between. The length of the CDR3 is 14 residues. Germline CDR1 SGHVS, CDR2 FQNEAQ. For the CDR3, the DNA is TGTGCCAGCAGACTAGATACGGGGTCGACTGAAGCTTTCTTT. This sequence encodes CASRLDTGSTEAFF. Full variable domain (outside the CDR3, taken from reference TRBV7-8 and TRBJ1-1): GAGVSQSPRYKVAKRGQDVALRCDPISGHVSLFWYQQALGQGPEFLTYFQNEAQLDKSGLPSDRFFAERPEGSVSTLKIQRTQQEDSAVYLCASRLDTGSTEAFFGQGTRLTVV.

The chain employs TRBV11-3 and TRBJ2-7, with 8 bases identical to TRBD2. The CDR3 is made up of 14 amino acids. J lost 4 bases, V lost 5 bases, and 7 bases had no gene match. Germline V gene lookup returns CDR1 SGHNT and CDR2 YENEEA. CDR3 DNA: TGTGCCAGCAGCCCCGGGGGGGCACATTACGAGCAGTACTTC. It codes for CASSPGGAHYEQYF.

This clonotype was seen a handful of times. The chain combines TRBV10-1 with TRBJ2-7; no clear D gene. The CDR3 is 13 amino acids. Germline CDR1 is WNHNN and CDR2 is SYGVQD (reference sequence). Trimming left V 0 bases short and J 4 bases short, with 7 bases between. This chain's CDR3 is CASSESGRYEQYF. The CDR3 DNA sequence: TGCGCCAGCAGTGAGTCAGGTAGATACGAGCAGTACTTC.

V usage is TRBV5-4 and J usage is TRBJ2-1; 9 positions match TRBD2. With V trimmed by 2 bases and J by 4 bases, 4 bases remained unmatched. Germline-derived CDR1 and CDR2 are SGHNT and YYREEE (reference sequence). The CDR3 spans 15 residues. This chain's CDR3 is CASSFQRGEYNEQFF. CDR3 bases: TGTGCCAGCAGCTTCCAGCGGGGGGAATACAATGAGCAGTTCTTC.

This chain uses TRBV6-1 with TRBJ2-5, with unresolved D. Trimming removed 8 bases at V and 0 bases at J, with 16 bases between. The V gene's germline CDR1 is MNHNS and CDR2 SASEGT. This CDR3 contains 15 residues. The CDR3 DNA reads TGTGCCAGCCGGCGCGTGACCAGTTACCAAGAGACCCAGTACTTC. Translated: CASRRVTSYQETQYF.

This clonotype was found a few times. The chain has TRBV10-1 and TRBJ2-2; maybe TRBD2 (5 bases). The CDR3 covers 14 residues. The V gene's germline CDR1 is WNHNN and CDR2 SYGVQD (reference sequence). Trimming took 4 bases from V and 4 from J, leaving 10 bases between them. The CDR3 sequence: CASSVAGLTGELFF. CDR3 nucleotides: TGCGCCAGCAGTGTTGCGGGCCTCACCGGGGAGCTGTTTTTT.

The sample holds a few counts of this clonotype. This chain uses TRBV6-5 with TRBJ2-7; 9 positions match TRBD2. V was pared by 2 bases and J by 7 bases, with 6 bases of the junction left unmatched. Germline CDR1 is MNHEY and CDR2 is SVGAGI. This CDR3 comprises 14 residues. CDR3: CASSYQRGVNEQYF. DNA for the CDR3: TGTGCCAGCAGTTACCAGCGGGGGGTGAATGAGCAGTACTTC.